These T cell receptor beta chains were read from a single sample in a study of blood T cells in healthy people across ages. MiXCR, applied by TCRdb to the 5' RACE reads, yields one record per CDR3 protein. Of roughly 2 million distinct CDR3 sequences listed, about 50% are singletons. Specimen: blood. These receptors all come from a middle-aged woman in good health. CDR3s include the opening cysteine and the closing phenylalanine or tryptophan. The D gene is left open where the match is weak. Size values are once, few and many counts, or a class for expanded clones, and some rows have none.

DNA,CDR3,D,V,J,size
TGTGCCAGCAGTGAACTAGCGGGGTCTGAGAATGAGCAGTTCTTC,CASSELAGSENEQFF,TRBD2,TRBV6-1,TRBJ2-1,few
TGTGCCAGCAGCTTAGAAGCTGGGGGCAGGAATGAGCAGTTCTTC,CASSLEAGGRNEQFF,.,TRBV7-2,TRBJ2-1,few
TGTGCCAGCAGCCAGTGGACTAGCGGGGGGCAAGAGACCCAGTACTTC,CASSQWTSGGQETQYF,TRBD2,TRBV4-2,TRBJ2-5,few
TGTGCCACCAGCAGACGTGGACAGTTTAATGAAAAACTGTTTTTT,CATSRRGQFNEKLFF,.,TRBV15,TRBJ1-4,.
TGTGCCAGCAGCCCGCAGGGGACAGGGAGTGATGGCTACACCTTC,CASSPQGTGSDGYTF,TRBD1,TRBV7-2,TRBJ1-2,.
TGCGCCAGCACCCGGGGACAGGACTACGAGCAGTACTTC,CASTRGQDYEQYF,TRBD1,TRBV5-1,TRBJ2-7,.
TGTGCCAGTAGTATACCTGTAGCGCCGAGCTCCTACAATGAGCAGTTCTTC,CASSIPVAPSSYNEQFF,.,TRBV19,TRBJ2-1,few
TGTGCCACCAGTGACCGTGGGGGCGTTTATGAGCAGTTCTTC,CATSDRGGVYEQFF,.,TRBV24-1,TRBJ2-1,once
TGCAGTGCTCCCAGGCAGGGTATCCACGAGCAGTACTTC,CSAPRQGIHEQYF,.,TRBV20-1,TRBJ2-7,.
TGTGCCAGCAGCCGCCCCCGGACCTACGAGCAGTACTTC,CASSRPRTYEQYF,.,TRBV3-1,TRBJ2-7,few
TGCGCCAGCAGTCATACCGGACAGGTCGCCTATGGCTACACCTTC,CASSHTGQVAYGYTF,TRBD1,TRBV6-1,TRBJ1-2,.
TGTGCCAGCAGCTTGGAGTCGACAGGAATGGGCTACACCTTC,CASSLESTGMGYTF,.,TRBV11-2,TRBJ1-2,few
TGCGCCAGCAGCCAGGACCAGACGGAGAGGACACCCCTCCACTTT,CASSQDQTERTPLHF,.,TRBV4-3,TRBJ1-6,.
TGCAGTGCTAGATCTTTGCCCCGAGTTTACAATGAGCAGTTCTTC,CSARSLPRVYNEQFF,.,TRBV20-1,TRBJ2-1,.
TGTGCCAGCAGTGACGAGCACCAAGAGACCCAGTACTTC,CASSDEHQETQYF,.,TRBV2,TRBJ2-5,few
TGTGCCAGCAGCTTCAGGCAGCGCTATGGCTACACCTTC,CASSFRQRYGYTF,.,TRBV7-2,TRBJ1-2,.
TGTGCCAGCATCCAAAGCCCCGATGGCGGGAAACCAAAAGAGACCCAGTACTTC,CASIQSPDGGKPKETQYF,.,TRBV7-8,TRBJ2-5,.